This T cell receptor (beta chain) was found in a study of blood T cell repertoires in COVID-19. Background on the study: T cells, B-cell-depleted T cells, or PBMCs provided the cDNA or gDNA that served as material.

Deletions cut 4 bases from V and 0 bases from J, with 17 bases between. The CDR3 runs to 17 residues. CDR1 and CDR2 from the germline V gene are SGHTS and YDEGEE. This clone was found a few times. Some clones are missing from TCRdb's copy, which holds only in-frame ones; the method was immunoSEQ multiplex PCR. The sample gives about 400,000 clones, around 90% of which show up once; around 2% is in the top ten. The chain carries TRBV5-8 and TRBJ2-1, with TRBD2 as a possible D gene (6 bases). The sequence was collected from a woman between 40 and 55 years old with acute COVID-19. The source material was PBMCs or T cells enriched from blood (not recorded which). The CDR3, as DNA: TGTGCCAGCAGCCGACTCGGGGACTCCAGCTCCTACAATGAGCAGTTCTTC. Its protein is CASSRLGDSSSYNEQFF.